The clone carrying this TCR beta chain was detected a few times. Its cognate antigen is unknown. TCRdb used MiXCR to reprocess the reads, holding one entry per CDR3 protein. The sample has approximately 730,000 distinct CDR3 sequences; 25% to 30% are singletons. The sample is drawn from a study of T cell repertoires in cytomegalovirus infection. Findings and caveats of the study: CMV carriers having the relevant HLA were flagged by cumulative public TCR beta family frequency.

The V gene's germline CDR1 is LNHDA and CDR2 SQIVND (reference sequence). The V and J ends lost 3 bases and 0 bases, in that order; junction bases with no gene match: 1. The CDR3 covers 14 residues. The chain carries TRBV19 and TRBJ2-7, with 8 positions matching TRBD1. The clonotype comes from a human donor in good health (CMV status not recorded). Some clones in this sample may be carry-over from other donors' samples. The sample in question was cultured CD8+ T cells from PBMCs, obtained from culture after CMV antigen stimulation. The CDR3 here is CASSIRGPSYEQYF. The CDR3, as DNA: TGTGCCAGTAGTATCAGGGGGCCCTCCTACGAGCAGTACTTC.